This T cell receptor beta chain was captured in a study of blood T cells in healthy people across ages. Study results and caveats: Bulk PBMC profiling left naive and antigen-experienced comparisons inconclusive. Per million T cells, TCR beta diversity dropped roughly linearly as age increased.

Comment on this clonotype: Its antigen remains unidentified.

Germline V gene data show CDR1 as SGHTA and CDR2 as FQGTGA. This CDR3 is built from 11 residues. With a J-beta primer mix and a sample-barcoded 5' primer, a second PCR ran 7 to 11 cycles. Each cDNA molecule, via a template-switch adaptor with 12 random nucleotides, was tagged. Via MiXCR, TCRdb re-called the 5' RACE reads, giving one row per CDR3 protein. This table has around 1,800,000 distinct CDR3 sequences, about 39% appearing once. The chain joins TRBV7-3 to TRBJ1-6, with a tentative D call TRBD1 (5 bases). Sequences were obtained from blood. The source is a human donor in good health. The CDR3 DNA is TGTGCTCAGGGCTATAATTCACCCCTCCACTTT. This codes for CAQGYNSPLHF.